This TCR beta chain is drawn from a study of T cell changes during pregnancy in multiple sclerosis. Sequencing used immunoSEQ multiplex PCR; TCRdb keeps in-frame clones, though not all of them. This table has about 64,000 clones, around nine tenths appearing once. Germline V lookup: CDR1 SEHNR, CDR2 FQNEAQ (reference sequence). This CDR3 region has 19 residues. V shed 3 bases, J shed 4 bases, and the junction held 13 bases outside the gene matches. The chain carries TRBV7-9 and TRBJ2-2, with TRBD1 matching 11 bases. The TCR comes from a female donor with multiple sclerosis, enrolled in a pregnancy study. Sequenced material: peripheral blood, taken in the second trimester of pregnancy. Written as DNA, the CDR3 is TGTGCCAGCAGCTTTTTCGGACAGGGGGCACGGGTTGGCACCGGGGAGCTGTTTTTT. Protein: CASSFFGQGARVGTGELFF.